This T cell receptor beta chain was profiled in a study of regulatory and conventional T cells in RAG deficiency. Measured with immunoSEQ multiplex PCR; TCRdb has only the in-frame clones, and not every one. The repertoire holds thousands of clones, 80% seen once, with 34% in the top ten. These data were also filed under a second study, of regulatory T cells. That source reports: The primer mix had 52 TRBV and 13 TRBJ primers. In patients, unique TRB V-J pairs were restricted and V/J usage skewed, especially in Tregs.

The origin of this receptor is a human donor in good health. Sequences were obtained from CD8+ T cells sorted from blood.

CDR3 residues: CASSFALATGELFF. CDR3 in DNA: TGTGCCAGCAGTTTTGCTCTAGCAACCGGGGAGCTGTTTTTT. The chain employs TRBV27 and TRBJ2-2, with D maybe TRBD2 (5 bases). Trimming stripped 3 bases from V and 5 bases from J, with 10 bases between. The CDR3 sequence is 14 residues long. The V gene's germline CDR1 is MNHEY and CDR2 SMNVEV (reference sequence).